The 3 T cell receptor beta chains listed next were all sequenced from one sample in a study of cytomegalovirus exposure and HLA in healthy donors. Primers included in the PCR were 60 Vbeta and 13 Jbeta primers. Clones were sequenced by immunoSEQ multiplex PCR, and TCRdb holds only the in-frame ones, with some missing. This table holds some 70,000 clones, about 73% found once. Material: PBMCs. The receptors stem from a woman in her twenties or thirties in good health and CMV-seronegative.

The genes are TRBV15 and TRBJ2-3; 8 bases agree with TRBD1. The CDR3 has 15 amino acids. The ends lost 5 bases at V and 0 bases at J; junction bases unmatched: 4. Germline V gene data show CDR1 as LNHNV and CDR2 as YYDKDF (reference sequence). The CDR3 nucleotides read TGTGCCACCAGCCAAGACAGGGGAAGCACAGATACGCAGTATTTT. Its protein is CATSQDRGSTDTQYF.

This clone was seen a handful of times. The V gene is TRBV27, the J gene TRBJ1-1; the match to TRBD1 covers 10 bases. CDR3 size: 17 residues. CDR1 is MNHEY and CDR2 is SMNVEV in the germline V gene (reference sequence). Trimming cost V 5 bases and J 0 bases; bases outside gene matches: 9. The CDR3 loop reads CASSLRTGGSMNTEAFF. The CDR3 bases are TGTGCCAGCAGTCTTCGGACAGGGGGTAGCATGAACACTGAAGCTTTCTTT.

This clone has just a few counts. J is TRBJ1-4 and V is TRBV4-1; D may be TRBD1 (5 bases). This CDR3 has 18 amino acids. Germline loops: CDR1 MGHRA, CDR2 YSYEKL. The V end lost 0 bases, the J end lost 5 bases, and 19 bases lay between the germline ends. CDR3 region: CASSQDSITTGLNEKLFF. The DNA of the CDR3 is TGCGCCAGCAGCCAAGACAGTATAACCACAGGCCTGAATGAAAAACTGTTTTTT.